The 25 T cell receptor beta chains reported below all come from one sample, sequenced in a study of radiotherapy plus CTLA-4 blockade in lung cancer. Only in-frame clones appear in the TCRdb table, and some are missing; sequencing was by immunoSEQ multiplex PCR. This table holds about 30,000 clones, over 75% found once. The starting material was peripheral blood, obtained from a patient treated with radiotherapy plus ipilimumab. The receptor source for this set is a human donor with non-small cell lung cancer who had stable disease on radiotherapy plus ipilimumab.

The rearrangement uses TRBV7-2 and TRBJ2-2; no firm D call. CDR1 and CDR2 from the germline V gene are SGHTA and FQGNSA. There are 12 residues in the CDR3. Trimming left V 4 bases short and J 3 bases short, with 3 bases between. CDR3 residues: CASSYYTGELFF. CDR3 DNA: TGTGCCAGCAGCTACTACACCGGGGAGCTGTTTTTT.

The chain uses TRBV6-1 and TRBJ2-4; TRBD1 aligns across 7 bases. Trimming at V came to 1 base and at J to 8 bases, leaving 8 bases not matched to a gene. Germline V gene data show CDR1 as MNHNS and CDR2 as SASEGT. CDR3 length: 15 residues. The CDR3 loop is CASSEGAGGLDIQYF. In DNA, the CDR3 is TGTGCCAGCAGTGAAGGGGCAGGGGGTTTGGACATTCAGTACTTC.

V usage is TRBV7-2 and J usage is TRBJ1-6, with D tentatively TRBD1 (6 bases). Germline CDR1 SGHTA, CDR2 FQGNSA. CDR3 size: 17 residues. V shed 2 bases and J shed 5 bases, with 16 bases lying between them. The CDR3 reads CASSLRSGVYDNSPLHF. In DNA form, the CDR3 reads TGTGCCAGCAGCTTAAGGTCAGGGGTTTACGATAATTCACCCCTCCACTTT.

This clone has just one count. V gene TRBV7-9 combines with J gene TRBJ2-5, with a weak D call TRBD1 (6 bases). Germline V gene lookup returns CDR1 SEHNR and CDR2 FQNEAQ (reference sequence). The V gene lost 3 bases and the J gene lost 7 bases, with 9 bases spanning the gap. The CDR3 extends over 12 amino acids. Written as DNA, the CDR3 is TGTGCCAGCAGCTTCGAGGACAGGACCCAGTACTTC. Translation: CASSFEDRTQYF.

The chain uses TRBV7-2 and TRBJ2-7; 7 bases line up with TRBD1. The CDR3 length is 14 residues. The V gene end was trimmed by 1 base and the J gene end by 6 bases; junction bases not matched to a gene: 6. Germline V gene lookup returns CDR1 SGHTA and CDR2 FQGNSA. The CDR3, as DNA: TGTGCCAGCAGCTTAGGACAGGGACGAGGCGAGCAGTACTTC. Translation gives CASSLGQGRGEQYF.

The chain has TRBV19 and TRBJ1-2; 8 bases align to TRBD1. This CDR3 has 12 amino acids. J gave up 8 bases and V 4 bases, and 3 bases lay outside the gene matches. Germline CDR1 LNHDA, CDR2 SQIVND (reference sequence). CDR3 bases: TGTGCCAGTAGTAGCCGGACAGGGGGCTACACCTTC. It codes for CASSSRTGGYTF.

This chain joins TRBV30 and TRBJ2-5; D may be TRBD2 (7 bases). CDR1 is GTSNPN, CDR2 SVGIG, per germline (reference sequence). CDR3 length: 13 amino acids. V gave up 4 bases and J gave up 2 bases, with 11 bases separating them. The DNA for the CDR3 is TGTGCCTGGAAACGGGGGGCTCAAGAGACCCAGTACTTC. This gives the protein CAWKRGAQETQYF.

Only a few counts were recorded for this clone. The genes are TRBV19 and TRBJ1-1, with no clear D. Trimming cost V 10 bases and J 0 bases, with 18 bases left between them. The V gene's germline CDR1 is LNHDA and CDR2 SQIVND (reference sequence). The length of the CDR3 is 15 residues. CDR3 DNA sequence: TGTGCCACTATTCCACCAGGCCGGATGAACACTGAAGCTTTCTTT. Its protein is CATIPPGRMNTEAFF. Based on the CDR3 plus reference TRBV19 and TRBJ1-1, the full variable domain is DGGITQSPKYLFRKEGQNVTLSCEQNLNHDAMYWYRQDPGQGLRLIYYSQIVNDFQKGDIAEGYSVSREKKESFPLTVTSAQKNPTAFYLCATIPPGRMNTEAFFGQGTRLTVV.

This clone occurred once. In DNA, the CDR3 is TGTGCCAGCAGTGATCAACTATCTAACACTGAAGCTTTCTTT. Its protein is CASSDQLSNTEAFF. V usage is TRBV6-1 and J usage is TRBJ1-1, with unresolved D. CDR3 size: 14 residues. V was shortened by 3 bases and J by 2 bases, with 10 bases between the two germline ends. CDR1 is MNHNS and CDR2 is SASEGT in the germline V gene.

The chain is built from TRBV7-8 and TRBJ1-5; TRBD1 matches 7 bases. CDR1 and CDR2 from the germline V gene are SGHVS and FQNEAQ. Trimming removed 5 bases from V and 6 bases from J; junction bases left unmatched: 13. This CDR3 is built from 16 residues. The CDR3 DNA is TGTGCCAGCAGCCGGCGGGAGGGGGCCTGGACTCAGCCCCAGCATTTT. Translated, it gives CASSRREGAWTQPQHF.

The chain employs TRBV7-2 and TRBJ2-3; no clear D gene. Per the germline V gene, CDR1 is SGHTA and CDR2 is FQGNSA. Trimming took off 4 bases at V and 2 bases at J, with 1 base between the two ends. This CDR3 is 11 amino acids long. CDR3 nucleotides: TGTGCCAGCAGCTACACAGATACGCAGTATTTT. This gives the protein CASSYTDTQYF.

This sequence joins TRBV7-8 and TRBJ1-2, with 10 bases identical to TRBD1. Germline V CDR1 and CDR2: SGHVS, FQNEAQ. V lost 0 bases, J lost 8 bases, and 6 bases stayed unmatched. This CDR3 has 15 residues. This CDR3 is CASSLAPGQGFGYTF. The CDR3 DNA reads as TGTGCCAGCAGCTTAGCGCCGGGACAGGGGTTCGGCTACACCTTC. The full variable domain, with the rest looked up from reference TRBV7-8 and TRBJ1-2, is GAGVSQSPRYKVAKRGQDVALRCDPISGHVSLFWYQQALGQGPEFLTYFQNEAQLDKSGLPSDRFFAERPEGSVSTLKIQRTQQEDSAVYLCASSLAPGQGFGYTFGSGTRLTVV.

This clone is a singleton in its sample. The chain employs TRBV6-4 and TRBJ2-1; a possible D gene is TRBD1 (5 bases). The CDR3 loop spans 15 amino acids. From germline, CDR1 is MRHNA and CDR2 SNTAGT. V lost 3 bases and J 0 bases, leaving 9 bases between the germline ends. DNA of the CDR3: TGTGCCAGCAGTGAGCGGCAGGGCTCCTACAATGAGCAGTTCTTC. It encodes CASSERQGSYNEQFF.

The chain combines TRBV5-6 with TRBJ1-2; D might be TRBD1 (5 bases). The CDR3 runs to 15 residues. V was clipped by 1 base and J by 6 bases, with 16 bases between them. Germline V lookup: CDR1 SGHDT, CDR2 YYEEEE. The CDR3 nucleotides read TGTGCCAGCAGCTTGCCTCTTTGGGGGGTGGATGGCTACACCTTC. It is translated as CASSLPLWGVDGYTF.

The J gene is TRBJ2-3, the V gene TRBV29-1, with 16 bases matching TRBD2. CDR3 length: 19 residues. Germline trimming cut 5 bases from V and 2 bases from J; bases unmatched to any gene: 13. Germline V gene sequence: CDR1 SQVTM, CDR2 ANQGSEA. CDR3 DNA: TGCAGCGTTCGGACCCCGGGACTAGCGGGGGGGGCGGTCACAGATACGCAGTATTTT. It encodes CSVRTPGLAGGAVTDTQYF.

This chain links TRBV7-7 with TRBJ2-5; 10 nucleotides align to TRBD2. Losses at the gene ends were 2 bases for V and 2 bases for J; bases not matched to a gene: 11. CDR1 is SSHAT, CDR2 FNYEAQ, per germline (reference sequence). The CDR3 loop spans 18 amino acids. The DNA of the CDR3 is TGTGCCAGCAGCTTACAGCGGGGGGGCTTAGGGGCGCAAGAGACCCAGTACTTC. The encoded protein is CASSLQRGGLGAQETQYF.

V usage is TRBV7-2 and J usage is TRBJ1-4; TRBD1 matches at 7 bases. The CDR3 is made up of 14 amino acids. The germline V gene encodes CDR1 SGHTA and CDR2 FQGNSA. J lost 3 bases, V lost 5 bases, and 3 bases had no gene match. This CDR3 is CASSRDSPNEKLFF. CDR3 in DNA: TGTGCCAGCAGCCGGGACAGTCCTAATGAAAAACTGTTTTTT.

This CDR3 reads CASSERGDTQYF. The CDR3 nucleotides are TGTGCCAGCAGTGAAAGGGGAGATACGCAGTATTTT. This chain links TRBV2 with TRBJ2-3; tentatively, D is TRBD1 (5 bases). The V gene's germline CDR1 is SNHLY and CDR2 FYNNEI. Deletions cut 2 bases from V and 5 bases from J, with 5 bases between. The CDR3 covers 12 residues.

Comments on this clone: This sample includes further DNA sequences coding for the same CDR3. V is TRBV5-8 and J is TRBJ2-5; 11 nucleotides line up with TRBD2. This CDR3 spans 15 amino acids. V lost 0 bases and J lost 2; bases outside the gene matches: 0. Germline V CDR1 and CDR2: SGHTS, YDEGEE. As DNA, the CDR3 is TGTGCCAGCAGCTTGGGACTAGCGGGGCAAGAGACCCAGTACTTC. This sequence encodes CASSLGLAGQETQYF.

This chain joins TRBV2 and TRBJ2-3; the D is unclear. This CDR3 is built from 13 residues. V lost 6 bases to trimming and J lost 0 bases, with 7 bases between them. The germline V gene has CDR1 SNHLY and CDR2 FYNNEI. The DNA of the CDR3 is TGTGCCAGCAGCCGTGAGAGCACAGATACGCAGTATTTT. Protein sequence: CASSRESTDTQYF. Drawing the rest from reference TRBV2 and TRBJ2-3, the complete variable domain is EPEVTQTPSHQVTQMGQEVILRCVPISNHLYFYWYRQILGQKVEFLVSFYNNEISEKSEIFDDQFSVERPDGSNFTLKIRSTKLEDSAMYFCASSRESTDTQYFGPGTRLTVL.

This clone was recorded once. This rearrangement joins TRBV11-2 to TRBJ1-6; D is ambiguous. V was pared by 1 base and J by 7 bases, with 11 bases between. CDR3 length equals 15 residues. Germline CDR1 is SGHAT and CDR2 is FQNNGV. The CDR3 loop is CASSLVGGPNSPLHF. The CDR3 DNA sequence: TGTGCCAGCAGCTTAGTGGGAGGCCCAAATTCACCCCTCCACTTT.

The chain combines TRBV15 with TRBJ2-2; D may be TRBD2 (6 bases). This CDR3 region has 15 residues. The germline V gene encodes CDR1 LNHNV and CDR2 YYDKDF (reference sequence). V shed 3 bases and J shed 4 bases, with 12 bases lying between them. CDR3 in DNA: TGTGCCACCAGCAGCCACCGGGGGAGCACCGGGGAGCTGTTTTTT. Translated: CATSSHRGSTGELFF.

The V call is TRBV2, the J call TRBJ2-7, with D tentatively TRBD1 (6 bases). Germline values: CDR1 SNHLY, CDR2 FYNNEI. Trimming shortened V by 4 bases and J by 2 bases, and 12 bases separated the two germline ends. The CDR3 loop spans 14 amino acids. CDR3 nucleotide sequence: TGTGCCAGCAGTGTTGGGGACAAAGCCTACGAGCAGTACGTC. It specifies CASSVGDKAYEQYV.

The rearrangement joins TRBV5-4 to TRBJ1-2; D may be TRBD1 (5 bases). This CDR3 comprises 15 residues. Deletions cut 2 bases from V and 7 bases from J, with 18 bases between. Germline values: CDR1 SGHNT, CDR2 YYREEE (reference sequence). The CDR3 sequence is CASSLVGRAQGGYTF. In DNA, the CDR3 is TGTGCCAGCAGCTTAGTCGGCCGGGCCCAGGGTGGCTACACCTTC.

This rearrangement joins TRBV6-1 to TRBJ1-1; D unresolved. Trimming took 5 bases from V and 0 from J, leaving 13 bases between them. The CDR3 contains 15 residues. Germline CDR1 MNHNS, CDR2 SASEGT. The chain's CDR3 is CASSPLTVMNTEAFF. Here the CDR3 DNA reads TGTGCCAGCAGTCCCCTAACAGTGATGAACACTGAAGCTTTCTTT.